The 10 T cell receptor beta chains reported below all come from one sample, sequenced in a study of blood T cell repertoires in COVID-19. Sequencing was performed with immunoSEQ multiplex PCR; in TCRdb, only in-frame clones are kept and a portion is missing. The profile covers around 190,000 clones, with around nine tenths appearing a single time and under 2% taken by the ten largest. Sequencing used peripheral blood. These receptors were obtained from a man aged 18 to 30 with active or convalescent COVID-19.

V gene TRBV7-6 combines with J gene TRBJ1-1; 9 positions match TRBD1. The junction had 3 bases not matched to a gene; V was cut back by 1 base and J by 0 bases. This CDR3 region has 16 residues. Germline assignment: CDR1 SGHVS and CDR2 FNYEAQ. The CDR3 is CASSLGGQGMNTEAFF. The CDR3 region has the DNA TGTGCCAGCAGCTTAGGGGGACAGGGCATGAACACTGAAGCTTTCTTT.

The CDR3 DNA is TGTGCCAGTAGTATGGGGACAGGGTCAGATACGCAGTATTTT. As protein: CASSMGTGSDTQYF. The V and J genes are TRBV19 and TRBJ2-3; the match to TRBD1 covers 9 bases. The junction had 2 bases not matched to a gene; V was cut back by 3 bases and J by 4 bases. This CDR3 region has 14 residues. Germline lookup yields CDR1 LNHDA and CDR2 SQIVND (reference sequence).

This chain links TRBV7-9 with TRBJ2-1, with 7 nucleotides matching TRBD2. The germline V gene has CDR1 SEHNR and CDR2 FQNEAQ (reference sequence). Trimming took 6 bases from V and 0 from J; bases not matched to a gene: 11. The CDR3 has 17 amino acids. CDR3 sequence reads: CASSGGTSARSYNEQFF. As DNA, the CDR3 is TGTGCCAGCAGTGGGGGAACTAGCGCCCGCTCCTACAATGAGCAGTTCTTC.

The V gene is TRBV29-1, the J gene TRBJ1-2; no firm D call. The V and J ends lost 4 bases and 2 bases respectively, with 11 bases between them. CDR3 length: 13 residues. Germline CDR1 SQVTM, CDR2 ANQGSEA. CDR3 DNA: TGCAGCGTTGGTGGTGGGAGAAACTATGGCTACACCTTC. This encodes CSVGGGRNYGYTF.

The genes are TRBV11-2 and TRBJ2-6, with D maybe TRBD2 (6 bases). V was shortened by 4 bases and J by 3 bases, with 10 bases between the two germline ends. Germline V CDR1 and CDR2: SGHAT, FQNNGV. The CDR3 loop spans 15 amino acids. Here the CDR3 reads CASSSRGIGANVLTF. The CDR3 region has the DNA TGTGCCAGCAGCTCCCGCGGGATTGGGGCCAACGTCCTGACTTTC.

This chain links TRBV7-8 with TRBJ1-1; no definite D call. The length of the CDR3 is 14 residues. V was clipped by 0 bases and J by 4 bases, with 9 bases between them. Germline lookup yields CDR1 SGHVS and CDR2 FQNEAQ. DNA for the CDR3: TGTGCCAGCAGCTTAGCGGGCCAGAGCACTGAAGCTTTCTTT. It codes for CASSLAGQSTEAFF.

The rearrangement joins TRBV2 to TRBJ1-2; weak D call: TRBD1 (5 bases). Germline V lookup: CDR1 SNHLY, CDR2 FYNNEI. V lost 8 bases and J 2 bases, leaving 12 bases between the germline ends. The CDR3 contains 13 residues. The CDR3 DNA is TGTGCCAGCTCAGCCGGGGGGAACTATGGCTACACCTTC. It codes for CASSAGGNYGYTF.

The chain employs TRBV9 and TRBJ2-3, with 8 bases aligning to TRBD1. Germline loops: CDR1 SGDLS, CDR2 YYNGEE. The CDR3 extends over 16 amino acids. Trimming at V came to 3 bases and at J to 3 bases, leaving 9 bases not matched to a gene. The CDR3: CASSGNRGFGTDTQYF. DNA for the CDR3: TGTGCCAGCAGCGGAAACAGGGGGTTTGGGACAGATACGCAGTATTTT.

This clone showed up just once. The V and J genes are TRBV7-2 and TRBJ2-1, with D uncertain. V was clipped by 2 bases and J by 0 bases, with 8 bases between them. The germline V gene encodes CDR1 SGHTA and CDR2 FQGNSA. The CDR3 runs 15 residues. CDR3 loop: CASSLSASSYNEQFF. CDR3 in DNA: TGTGCCAGCAGCTTATCAGCGAGCTCCTACAATGAGCAGTTCTTC.

J is TRBJ2-3 and V is TRBV18; 8 bases align to TRBD1. This CDR3 has 15 amino acids. J was trimmed by 3 bases and V by 3 bases; bases with no gene match: 5. The V gene's germline CDR1 is KGHSH and CDR2 LQKENI. The CDR3 nucleotides are TGTGCCAGCTCACCCGGACAGGGAGAGACAGATACGCAGTATTTT. Amino acid sequence: CASSPGQGETDTQYF.